This TCR beta chain is drawn from a study of T cells in Graves' hyperthyroidism and ophthalmopathy. On the study more broadly: Peripheral blood specimens were obtained at initial diagnosis, prior to any treatment. Notes on the study in general: Clonotypes that were expanded in thyroid above 0.001 mostly appeared in blood too.

The CDR3 runs to 15 residues. CDR1 and CDR2 (germline): SEHNR, FQNEAQ (reference sequence). Lactation, pregnancy, other autoimmune disease or uncontrolled infection excluded patients. As for this clonotype: Its antigen is not identified. Compared with germline, one end of the junction differs, possibly owing to a read error.

RNA transcripts gave rise to amplified TCR beta CDR3 regions. Primed by the HTBI set, a first-round RT-PCR was run on the TCR CDR3. TCRdb analysed the multiplex PCR reads with MiXCR anew, one entry per CDR3 protein. The table has around 540,000 distinct CDR3 sequences, more than 15% seen once. This sequence originates from a woman aged 25-40 years with Graves' ophthalmopathy. The sequenced sample consisted of blood. The V gene is TRBV7-9, the J gene TRBJ2-2; 11 bases are a match to TRBD1. For the CDR3, the DNA is TGTACCAGCAGCCCCCAGGGACAGGGGGCCGGGGAGCTGTTTTTT. Amino acid sequence: CTSSPQGQGAGELFF.